One and the same sample provided the 11 T cell receptor beta chains below, sequenced in a study of blood T cell repertoires in COVID-19. Generated by immunoSEQ multiplex PCR, the TCRdb table keeps only in-frame clones and is missing some. The table includes 450,000 or so clones, roughly 91% detected once. Specimen: PBMCs or T cells enriched from blood (not recorded which). The receptors were sampled from a man between 18 and 35 years old who had recovered from COVID-19.

V and J are TRBV28 and TRBJ1-2; TRBD1 might be the D (6 bases). CDR1 and CDR2 (germline): MDHEN, SYDVKM. Trimming removed 1 base at V and 8 bases at J, with 17 bases between. CDR3 length equals 15 residues. The CDR3 nucleotides are TGTGCCAGCAGTTTATCGCGGGGGGGCCTGAGGGGCTACACCTTC. Its translation is CASSLSRGGLRGYTF.

This clone appeared once. V and J are TRBV15 and TRBJ2-1, with 12 bases matching TRBD2. Per the germline V gene, CDR1 is LNHNV and CDR2 is YYDKDF (reference sequence). The CDR3 extends over 14 amino acids. Losses at the gene ends were 7 bases for V and 7 bases for J; bases not matched to a gene: 5. The CDR3 nucleotides are TGTGCCACCAAGACTAGCGGGAGAGAGAATGAGCAGTTCTTC. This encodes CATKTSGRENEQFF.

This sequence joins TRBV19 and TRBJ1-2, with D possibly TRBD1 on 6 matching bases. Germline loops: CDR1 LNHDA, CDR2 SQIVND (reference sequence). V lost 5 bases and J 0 bases, leaving 10 bases between the germline ends. CDR3 length: 14 amino acids. The CDR3 region has the DNA TGTGCCAGTAGTGGACAGAATGCTAACTATGGCTACACCTTC. It yields the protein CASSGQNANYGYTF.

This chain uses TRBV7-2 with TRBJ2-5; a weak D match, TRBD2 (5 bases). Trimming stripped 4 bases from V and 7 bases from J, with 16 bases between. The germline CDR1 and CDR2 sequences are SGHTA and FQGNSA. The CDR3 runs to 14 residues. CDR3 bases: TGTGCCAGCAGCTCGGCGGGCTCCTTGGGGACCCAGTACTTC. Its protein product is CASSSAGSLGTQYF.

V gene TRBV3-1 (or the pseudogene TRBV3-2) combines with J gene TRBJ2-3, with TRBD1 identical over 8 bases. This CDR3 spans 15 amino acids. Germline V gene sequence: CDR1 LGHDT, CDR2 YNNKEL (reference sequence). With V trimmed by 3 bases and J by 2 bases, 4 bases remained unmatched. The CDR3 coding sequence is TGTGCCAGCAGCCAGACAGGGGCCACCACAGATACGCAGTATTTT. Encoded protein: CASSQTGATTDTQYF.

This sequence joins TRBV13 and TRBJ2-2; D unresolved. V was clipped by 1 base and J by 1 base, with 19 bases between them. The CDR3 consists of 19 residues. Germline loops: CDR1 PRHDT, CDR2 FYEKMQ (reference sequence). CDR3: CASSLVSPAAELNTGELFF. CDR3 in DNA: TGTGCCAGCAGCTTAGTGAGCCCGGCGGCCGAGTTGAACACCGGGGAGCTGTTTTTT.

The V gene is TRBV29-1, the J gene TRBJ1-5; D may be TRBD1 (5 bases). CDR3 length: 13 residues. Trimming pared 8 bases from V and 3 bases from J, leaving 14 bases between. CDR1 and CDR2 (germline): SQVTM, ANQGSEA. The DNA for the CDR3 is TGCAGCACCGGAGACAGCGTCAATCAGCCCCAGCATTTT. Encoded protein: CSTGDSVNQPQHF.

The chain couples TRBV5-4 to TRBJ2-5; D is unclear. The germline CDR1 and CDR2 sequences are SGHNT and YYREEE (reference sequence). The length of the CDR3 is 14 residues. The V end was cut by 1 base, the J end by 5 bases, with 12 bases between. CDR3 bases: TGTGCCAGCAGCTTGATTTCATCCCAGGAGACCCAGTACTTC. Translation gives CASSLISSQETQYF.

The chain is built from TRBV14 and TRBJ1-1, with 8 bases identical to TRBD1. Germline CDR1 SGHDN, CDR2 FVKESK. Trimming took 7 bases from V and 4 from J; bases not matched to a gene: 8. This CDR3 contains 14 residues. CDR3 DNA sequence: TGTGCCAGCATCAGGACAGGGAGGCCCACTGAAGCTTTCTTT. It translates to CASIRTGRPTEAFF.

The chain has TRBV19 and TRBJ1-2, with 8 nucleotides matching TRBD1. V lost 3 bases, J lost 0 bases, and 3 bases stayed unmatched. Germline loops: CDR1 LNHDA, CDR2 SQIVND (reference sequence). This CDR3 has 15 amino acids. Here the CDR3 reads CASSIPGQANYGYTF. The DNA for the CDR3 is TGTGCCAGTAGTATCCCGGGACAGGCTAACTATGGCTACACCTTC.

J is TRBJ2-1 and V is TRBV5-1; D possibly corresponds to TRBD1 (5 bases). Trimming removed 4 bases at V and 4 bases at J, with 12 bases between. Germline V gene sequence: CDR1 SGHRS, CDR2 YFSETQ. The CDR3 has 14 residues. CDR3 sequence: CASSQNTGYNEQFF. The CDR3 coding sequence is TGCGCCAGCAGCCAAAATACAGGATACAATGAGCAGTTCTTC.